This TCR beta chain was sequenced in a study of blood T cells in healthy people across ages. Study results and limitations: A greater number of naive CD4+ cells and higher diversity distinguished long-lived donors from aged donors.

With regard to this clonotype: Its matching antigen is unknown. The junction and the germline gene differ at one end; a read error may be behind it.

Through a sample-barcoded 5' primer and a J-beta primer mix, a second PCR was run for 7 to 11 cycles. Every sample produced at least 3 million CDR3-containing paired-end reads. One entry per CDR3 protein, called by TCRdb with MiXCR from the 5' RACE reads. The sample has some 1.7 million distinct CDR3 sequences; roughly 27% are singletons. This TCR came from a woman younger than 45 in good health. The source material was blood.

CDR3 region: CASSFYAGGTYKQYF. CDR3 bases: TGTGCCAGCAGCTTCTACGCGGGAGGGACCTACAAGCAGTACTTC. V is TRBV7-2 and J is TRBJ2-7; TRBD2 agrees at 9 bases. This CDR3 contains 15 residues. CDR1 is SGHTA, CDR2 FQGNSA, per germline.